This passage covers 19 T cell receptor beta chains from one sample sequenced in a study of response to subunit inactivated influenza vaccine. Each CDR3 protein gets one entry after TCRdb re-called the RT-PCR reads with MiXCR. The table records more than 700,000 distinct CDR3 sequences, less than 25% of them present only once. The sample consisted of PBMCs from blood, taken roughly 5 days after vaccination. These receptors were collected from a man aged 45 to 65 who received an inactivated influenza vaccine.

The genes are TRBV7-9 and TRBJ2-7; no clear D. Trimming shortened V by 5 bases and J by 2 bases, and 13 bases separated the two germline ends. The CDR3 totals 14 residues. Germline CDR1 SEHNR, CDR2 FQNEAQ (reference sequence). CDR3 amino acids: CASSPSGSTYEQYF. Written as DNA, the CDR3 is TGTGCCAGCAGCCCGTCCGGTTCTACCTACGAGCAGTACTTC. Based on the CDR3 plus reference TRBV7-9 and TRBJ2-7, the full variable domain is DTGVSQNPRHKITKRGQNVTFRCDPISEHNRLYWYRQTLGQGPEFLTYFQNEAQLEKSRLLSDRFSAERPKGSFSTLEIQRTEQGDSAMYLCASSPSGSTYEQYFGPGTRLTVT.

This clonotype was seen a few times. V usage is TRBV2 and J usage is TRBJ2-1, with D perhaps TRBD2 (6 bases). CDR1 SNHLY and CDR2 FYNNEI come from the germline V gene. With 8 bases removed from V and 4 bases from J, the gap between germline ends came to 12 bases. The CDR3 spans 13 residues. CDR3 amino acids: CASGPAGYNEQFF. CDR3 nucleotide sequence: TGTGCCAGCGGACCGGCGGGGTACAATGAGCAGTTCTTC.

The CDR3 protein is CATSRGSGRGDTEAFF. In nucleotides, the CDR3 is TGTGCCACCAGCAGAGGTTCGGGGCGGGGGGACACTGAAGCTTTCTTT. The rearrangement uses TRBV15 and TRBJ1-1, with D maybe TRBD1 (5 bases). The CDR3 has 16 amino acids. The germline V gene has CDR1 LNHNV and CDR2 YYDKDF (reference sequence). Trimming pared 1 base from V and 3 bases from J, leaving 15 bases between.

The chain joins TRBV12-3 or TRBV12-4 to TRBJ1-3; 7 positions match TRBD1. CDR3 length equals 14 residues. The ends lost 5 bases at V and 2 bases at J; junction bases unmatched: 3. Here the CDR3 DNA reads TGTGCCAGCAGTAGACAGGGCCCTGGAAACACCATATATTTT. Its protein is CASSRQGPGNTIYF.

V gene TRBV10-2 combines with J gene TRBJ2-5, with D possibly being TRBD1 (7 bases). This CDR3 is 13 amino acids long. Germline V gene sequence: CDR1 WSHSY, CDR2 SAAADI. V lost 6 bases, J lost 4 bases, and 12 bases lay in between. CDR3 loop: CASRQGGVETQYF. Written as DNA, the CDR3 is TGCGCCAGCAGGCAGGGGGGAGTAGAGACCCAGTACTTC.

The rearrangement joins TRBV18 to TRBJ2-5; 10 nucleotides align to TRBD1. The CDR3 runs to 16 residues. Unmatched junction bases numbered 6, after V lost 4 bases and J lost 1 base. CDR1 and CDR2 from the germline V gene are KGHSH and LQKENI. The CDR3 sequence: CASSLRRDRGQETQYF. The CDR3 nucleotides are TGTGCCAGCTCACTCCGCCGGGACAGGGGCCAAGAGACCCAGTACTTC.

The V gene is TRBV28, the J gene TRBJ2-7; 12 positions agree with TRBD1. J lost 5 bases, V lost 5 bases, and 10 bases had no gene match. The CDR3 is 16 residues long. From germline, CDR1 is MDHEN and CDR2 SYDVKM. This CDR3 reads CASSRSGTGGFHEQYF. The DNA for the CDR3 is TGTGCCAGCAGTCGCTCCGGGACAGGGGGCTTCCACGAGCAGTACTTC.

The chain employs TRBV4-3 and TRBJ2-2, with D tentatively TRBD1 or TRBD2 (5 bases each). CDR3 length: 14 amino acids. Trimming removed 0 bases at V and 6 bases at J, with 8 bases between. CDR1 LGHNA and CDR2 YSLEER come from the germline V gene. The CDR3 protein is CASSQERGAGELFF. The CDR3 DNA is TGCGCCAGCAGCCAAGAAAGGGGAGCCGGGGAGCTGTTTTTT.

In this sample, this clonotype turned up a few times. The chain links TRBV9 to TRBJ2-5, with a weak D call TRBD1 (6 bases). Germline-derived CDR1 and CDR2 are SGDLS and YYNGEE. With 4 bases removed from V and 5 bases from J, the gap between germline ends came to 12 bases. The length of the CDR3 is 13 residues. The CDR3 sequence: CASSLQGMETQYF. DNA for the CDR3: TGTGCCAGCAGCTTACAGGGAATGGAGACCCAGTACTTC.

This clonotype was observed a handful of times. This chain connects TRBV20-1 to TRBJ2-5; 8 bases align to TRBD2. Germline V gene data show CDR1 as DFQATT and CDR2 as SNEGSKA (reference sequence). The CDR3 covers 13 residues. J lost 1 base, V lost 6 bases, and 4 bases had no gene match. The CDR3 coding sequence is TGCAGTGCCCGACTAGCGCCCCAAGAGACCCAGTACTTC. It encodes CSARLAPQETQYF.

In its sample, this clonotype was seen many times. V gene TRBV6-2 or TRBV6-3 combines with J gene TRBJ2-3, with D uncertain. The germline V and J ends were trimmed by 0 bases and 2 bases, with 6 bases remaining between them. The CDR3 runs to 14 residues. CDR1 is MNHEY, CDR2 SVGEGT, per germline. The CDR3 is CASSYSRPTDTQYF. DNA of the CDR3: TGTGCCAGCAGTTACTCCCGACCCACAGATACGCAGTATTTT.

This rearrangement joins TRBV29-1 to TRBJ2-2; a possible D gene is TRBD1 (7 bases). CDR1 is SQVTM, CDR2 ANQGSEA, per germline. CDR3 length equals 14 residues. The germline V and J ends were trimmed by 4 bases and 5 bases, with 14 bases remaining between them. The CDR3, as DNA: TGCAGCGTTGGATTGCAGGGGGGAACCGGGGAGCTGTTTTTT. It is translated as CSVGLQGGTGELFF.

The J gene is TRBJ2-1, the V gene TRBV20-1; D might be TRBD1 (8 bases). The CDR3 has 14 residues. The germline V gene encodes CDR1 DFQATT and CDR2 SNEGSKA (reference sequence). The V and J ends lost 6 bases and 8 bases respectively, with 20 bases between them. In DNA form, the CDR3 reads TGCAGTGCACAGGGGGGAGGGCCCGGGGATGAGCAGTTCTTC. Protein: CSAQGGGPGDEQFF.

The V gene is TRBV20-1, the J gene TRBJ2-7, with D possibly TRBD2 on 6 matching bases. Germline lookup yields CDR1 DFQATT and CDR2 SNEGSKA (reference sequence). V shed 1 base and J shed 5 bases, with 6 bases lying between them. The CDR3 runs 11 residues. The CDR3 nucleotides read TGCAGTGCTAGAGGCGGGAACGAGCAGTACTTC. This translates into CSARGGNEQYF.

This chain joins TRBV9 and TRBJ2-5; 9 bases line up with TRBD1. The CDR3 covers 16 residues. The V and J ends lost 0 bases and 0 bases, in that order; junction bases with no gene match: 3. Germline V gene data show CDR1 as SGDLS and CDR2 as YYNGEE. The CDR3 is CASSVAGQGYQETQYF. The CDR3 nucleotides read TGTGCCAGCAGCGTAGCGGGACAGGGATACCAAGAGACCCAGTACTTC.

This CDR3 reads CASSGGGEASYNEQFF. CDR3 sequence (DNA): TGTGCCAGCAGCGGGGGCGGGGAGGCCTCCTACAATGAGCAGTTCTTC. The chain employs TRBV5-6 and TRBJ2-1, with D tentatively TRBD1 or TRBD2 (6 bases each). The CDR3 loop spans 16 amino acids. The germline V and J ends were trimmed by 4 bases and 0 bases, with 14 bases remaining between them. CDR1 is SGHDT and CDR2 is YYEEEE in the germline V gene.

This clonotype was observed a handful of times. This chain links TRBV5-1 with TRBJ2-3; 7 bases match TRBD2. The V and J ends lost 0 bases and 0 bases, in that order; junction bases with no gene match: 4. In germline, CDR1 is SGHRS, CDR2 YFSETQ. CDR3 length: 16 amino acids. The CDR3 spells CASSLEGGSSTDTQYF. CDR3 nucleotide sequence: TGCGCCAGCAGCTTGGAGGGCGGGAGCAGCACAGATACGCAGTATTTT.

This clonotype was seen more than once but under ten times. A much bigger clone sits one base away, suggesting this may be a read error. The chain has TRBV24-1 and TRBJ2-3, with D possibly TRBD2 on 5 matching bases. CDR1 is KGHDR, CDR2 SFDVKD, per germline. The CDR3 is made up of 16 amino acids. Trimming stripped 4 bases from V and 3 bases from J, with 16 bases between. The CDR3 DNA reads TGTGCCACCAGTGACCCGCAACTGGGCGGGACAGATACGCAGTATTTT. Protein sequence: CATSDPQLGGTDTQYF.

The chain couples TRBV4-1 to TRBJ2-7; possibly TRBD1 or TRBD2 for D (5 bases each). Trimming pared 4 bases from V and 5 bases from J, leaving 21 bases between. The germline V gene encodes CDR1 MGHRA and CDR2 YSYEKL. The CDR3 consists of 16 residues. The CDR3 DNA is TGCGCCAGCAGCCGTAGATTCCCCGGGACGGTTGACGAGCAGTACTTC. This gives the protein CASSRRFPGTVDEQYF.